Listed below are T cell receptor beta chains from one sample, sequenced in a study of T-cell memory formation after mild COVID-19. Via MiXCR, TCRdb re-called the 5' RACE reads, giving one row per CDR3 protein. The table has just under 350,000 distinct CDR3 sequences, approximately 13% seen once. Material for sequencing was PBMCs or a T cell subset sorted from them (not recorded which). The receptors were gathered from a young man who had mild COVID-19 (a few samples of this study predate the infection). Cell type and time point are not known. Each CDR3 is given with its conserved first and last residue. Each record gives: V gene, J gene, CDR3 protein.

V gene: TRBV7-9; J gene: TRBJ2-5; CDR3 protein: CASSLAGTARGTQYF
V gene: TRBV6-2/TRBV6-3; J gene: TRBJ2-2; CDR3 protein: CASSLRRGGLWNGELFF
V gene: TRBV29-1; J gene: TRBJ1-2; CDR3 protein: CSEWPEFRDRRSYTF
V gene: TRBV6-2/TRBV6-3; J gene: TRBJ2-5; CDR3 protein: CASRWRGGPETQYF
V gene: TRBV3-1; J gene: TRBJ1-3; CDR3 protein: CASSQVPGPGNTIYF
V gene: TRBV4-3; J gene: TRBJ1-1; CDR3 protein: CASSRPGTATEAFF
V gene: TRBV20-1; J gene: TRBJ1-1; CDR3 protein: CSARDRTGMAEAFF
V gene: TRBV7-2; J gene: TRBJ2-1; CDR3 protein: CAGRGQGDYNEQFF
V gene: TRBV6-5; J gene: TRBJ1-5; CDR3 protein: CASRTGGGQPQHF
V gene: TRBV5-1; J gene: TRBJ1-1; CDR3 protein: CASSLGGPDLGSEAFF
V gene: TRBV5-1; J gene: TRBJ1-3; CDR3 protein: CASSPEGVGNTIYF
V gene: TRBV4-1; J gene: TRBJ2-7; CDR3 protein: CASSQAGRSNDYEQYF
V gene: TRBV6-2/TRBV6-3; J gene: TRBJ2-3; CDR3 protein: CAISGVPDSTDTQYF
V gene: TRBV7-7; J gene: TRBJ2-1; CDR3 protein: CASSLAAGDNEQFF
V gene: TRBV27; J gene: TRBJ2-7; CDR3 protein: CASSPWGLQRYEQYF
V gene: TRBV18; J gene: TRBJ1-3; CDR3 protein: CASSPQENTIYF
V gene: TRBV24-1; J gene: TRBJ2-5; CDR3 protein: CATSDPAGNSETQYF
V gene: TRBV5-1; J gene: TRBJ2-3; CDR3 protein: CASSLRASGEDTQYF
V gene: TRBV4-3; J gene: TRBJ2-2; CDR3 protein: CASSPDRGSGELFF
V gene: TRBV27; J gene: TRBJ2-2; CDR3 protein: CASSPGAVNTGELFF
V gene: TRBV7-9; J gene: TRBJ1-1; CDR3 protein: CASSRELAEAFF
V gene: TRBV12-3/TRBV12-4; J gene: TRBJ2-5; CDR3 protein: CASSTGTDQETQYF
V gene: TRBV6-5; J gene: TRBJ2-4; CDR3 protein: CASSPWGAKNIQYF
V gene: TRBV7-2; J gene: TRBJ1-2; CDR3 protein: CASSFPGYGYTF
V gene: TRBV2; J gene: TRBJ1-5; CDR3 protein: CASSGTGADQPQHF
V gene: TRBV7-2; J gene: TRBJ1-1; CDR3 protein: CASSLLVTEAFF
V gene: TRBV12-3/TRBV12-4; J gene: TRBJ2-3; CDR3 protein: CASGVGHGEITNTQYF
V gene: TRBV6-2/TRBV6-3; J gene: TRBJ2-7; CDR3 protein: CASSSVRYEQYF
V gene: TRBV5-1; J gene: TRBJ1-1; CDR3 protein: CASSPGDVNTEAFF
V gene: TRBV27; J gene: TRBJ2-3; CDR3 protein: CASSLGVPRDTQYF
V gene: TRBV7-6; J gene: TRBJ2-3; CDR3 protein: CASSLAAGGYTDTQYF
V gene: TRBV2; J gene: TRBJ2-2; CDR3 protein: CASGGRAAGTGELFF